These 2 T cell receptor beta chains came from one sample sequenced in a study of CXCR3-negative and CXCR3-positive naive CD8 T cells. UMI-labeled TRB cDNA libraries were prepared by 5' RACE. TCRdb reprocessed the 5' RACE reads, keeping one entry per CDR3 protein, no DNA. The sample table includes over 70,000 distinct CDR3 sequences. Sequencing was carried out using naive CXCR3- CD8+ T cells from blood. Stated subset: CD45RO-CCR7+CD27+CD95- naive CD8+ T cells lacking CXCR3 (TNR3-). The receptors derive from a human donor in good health. Some clones in this sample may be carry-over from other donors' samples.

V and J are TRBV20-1 and TRBJ2-7. There are 12 residues in the CDR3. Per germline, CDR1 DFQATT and CDR2 SNEGSKA (reference sequence). The CDR3 is CSARGSAYEQYF.

The V and J genes are TRBV6-2 or TRBV6-3 and TRBJ2-7. Germline loops: CDR1 MNHEY, CDR2 SVGEGT. The CDR3 runs 16 residues. The CDR3 reads CASSYSRDSPPYEQYF.